This T cell receptor (beta chain) was documented in a study of Ad26.COV2.S vaccination and SARS-CoV-2 variants. The overall study: Intramuscular Ad26.COV2.S doses were given once or twice, 56 days apart.

Unmatched junction bases numbered 9, after V lost 0 bases and J lost 5 bases. The CDR3 contains 16 residues. Germline V lookup: CDR1 MNHEY, CDR2 SVGAGI. Produced via immunoSEQ multiplex PCR; TCRdb's table is partial and in-frame only. The sample carries 350,000 to 500,000 clones, roughly 87% recorded once. Treatment of the sample: roughly 18 received Ad26.COV2.S at low or high dose, single or two shots; 5 received placebo; per-sample allocation not given. After the first vaccine or placebo injection, samples were drawn on day 63. This clonotype was obtained from a person between 18 and 65 years old who received the Ad26.COV2.S COVID-19 vaccine or a placebo. Sequenced material: peripheral blood, taken in a trial of Ad26.COV2.S vaccine versus placebo. The chain combines TRBV6-5 with TRBJ2-5, with TRBD1 matching over 7 bases. For the CDR3, the DNA is TGTGCCAGCAGTTACTCCAGGGACAGCCCCCGGGAGACCCAGTACTTC. It specifies CASSYSRDSPRETQYF.